In this sample, the clone carrying this T cell receptor (beta chain) turned up a few times. The data were obtained in a study of identical twins. TCRdb ran MiXCR on the 5' RACE reads and lists one entry per CDR3 protein. Among approximately 190,000 distinct CDR3 sequences listed, roughly 15% were seen once. Germline V CDR1 and CDR2: SGHDN, FVKESK. Trimming took off 4 bases at V and 6 bases at J, with 18 bases between the two ends. This CDR3 has 15 amino acids. Another study also made use of these data, one on T cells expressing NK-cell markers. That work states: Most of the eight sequenced donors were HCMV-seropositive; one was seronegative. One observes that, in a few donors, these clonotypes were also the leading ones within the CD3+CD56-NKG2C+ fraction.

This TCR was recovered from a woman aged 18-35 years in good health. The chain couples TRBV14 to TRBJ1-1; D unclear. Source material: CD8+ T cells sorted from blood. Here the CDR3 reads CASSLHSGESAEAFF. The CDR3 DNA sequence: TGTGCCAGCAGCCTGCACAGTGGGGAGAGTGCTGAAGCTTTCTTT.